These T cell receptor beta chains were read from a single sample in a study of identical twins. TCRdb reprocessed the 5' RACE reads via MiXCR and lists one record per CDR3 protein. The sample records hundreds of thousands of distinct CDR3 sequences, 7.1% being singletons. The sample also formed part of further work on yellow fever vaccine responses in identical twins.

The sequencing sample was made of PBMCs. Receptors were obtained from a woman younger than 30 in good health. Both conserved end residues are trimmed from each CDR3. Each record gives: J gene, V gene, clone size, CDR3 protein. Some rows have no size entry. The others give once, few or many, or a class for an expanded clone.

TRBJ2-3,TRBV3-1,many,ASSPMSAPDTQY
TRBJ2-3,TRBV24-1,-,ATSYLGWKAGTSGDTDTQY
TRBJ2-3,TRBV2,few,ASRIDILVHWK
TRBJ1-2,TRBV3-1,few,ASSHSQKNYGYT
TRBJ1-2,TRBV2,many,ASRSRNYGYT
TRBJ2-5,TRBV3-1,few,ASSPPGVQETQY
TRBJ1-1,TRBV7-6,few,ASSHFEHTNTEAF
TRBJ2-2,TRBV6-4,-,ASSRWPWAEDTGELF
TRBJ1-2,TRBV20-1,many,SASPTGAAYGYT
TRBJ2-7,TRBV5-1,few,ASSYGTSGIFYEQY
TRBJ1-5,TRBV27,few,ASSRGSRNQPQH
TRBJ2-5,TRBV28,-,ASSLLFSQETQY
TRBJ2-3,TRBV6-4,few,ASSDGQGGDTQY
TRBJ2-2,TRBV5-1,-,ASSLGDRENTGELF
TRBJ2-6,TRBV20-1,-,SARAIDSGANVLT
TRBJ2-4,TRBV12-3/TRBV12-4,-,ASSPGTGLNIQY
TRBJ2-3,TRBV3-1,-,ASSRSGLAGVRFDTQY
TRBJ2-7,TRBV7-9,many,ASSFLGGSSYEQY
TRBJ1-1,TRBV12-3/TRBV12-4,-,ASSPIQWWNTEAF
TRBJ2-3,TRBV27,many,ASSWFGSTDTQY
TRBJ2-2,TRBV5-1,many,ASSPTAGLNTGELF
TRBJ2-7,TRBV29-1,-,SGGRGDEQY
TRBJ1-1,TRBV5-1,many,ASSWTENTEAF
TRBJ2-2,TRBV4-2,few,ASSQEGGADTGELF
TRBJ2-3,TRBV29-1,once,SVEDIRGTDTQY
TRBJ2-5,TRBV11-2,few,ASSTRDRAYETQY
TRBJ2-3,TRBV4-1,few,ASSQDRSFTDTQY
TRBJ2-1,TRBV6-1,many,ASSPGLAYNEQF
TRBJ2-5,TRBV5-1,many,ASSLNGQQETQY
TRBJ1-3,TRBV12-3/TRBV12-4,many,ASSFTVGDTIY